The subject of this entry is one T cell receptor beta chain. One end of the junction does not line up with germline, which may come from a read error. Clones were sequenced by immunoSEQ multiplex PCR, and TCRdb holds only the in-frame ones, with some missing. This sample carries 100,000 to 150,000 clones, 80% to 95% of them seen once, and the ten largest clones take 2% to 3%. CDR1 GTSNPN and CDR2 SVGIG come from the germline V gene (reference sequence). This CDR3 has 15 residues. The sample belongs to a study of control samples from healthy donors and cancer patients. The receptor was isolated from a man aged 40-50 years in good health. The chain is built from TRBV30 and TRBJ2-5; D is perhaps TRBD2 (6 bases). Sample: blood. CDR3 in amino acids: CAWSVLAGYQESQYF. The CDR3 coding sequence is TGTGCCTGGAGTGTACTGGCGGGGTACCAAGAGAGCCAGTACTTC. The full variable domain, rest sourced from reference TRBV30 and TRBJ2-5, is SQTIHQWPATLVQPVGSPLSLECTVEGTSNPNLYWYRQAAGRGLQLLFYSVGIGQISSEVPQNLSASRPQDRQFILSSKKLLLSDSGFYLCAWSVLAGYQESQYFGPGTRLLVL.